The 12 T cell receptor beta chains given below trace back to one sample, sequenced in a study of T cells in localized non-small cell lung cancer. Produced via immunoSEQ multiplex PCR; TCRdb's table is partial and in-frame only. The data contain about 64,000 clones, roughly 80% of them singletons. Here the sequenced sample was PBMCs, taken before any cancer treatment. The source of these receptors is a man aged 35-75 years with stage II lung adenocarcinoma.

The chain employs TRBV18 and TRBJ2-7; D unclear. Per germline, CDR1 KGHSH and CDR2 LQKENI. Trimming stripped 5 bases from V and 4 bases from J, with 12 bases between. This CDR3 has 13 amino acids. CDR3 nucleotide sequence: TGTGCCAGCTCAGGTATCGGGCAGTACGAGCAGTACTTC. It is translated as CASSGIGQYEQYF.

The gene calls are TRBV5-6 and TRBJ1-1; D remains ambiguous. CDR3 length equals 14 residues. Trimming took off 2 bases at V and 0 bases at J, with 8 bases between the two ends. CDR1 SGHDT and CDR2 YYEEEE come from the germline V gene. The CDR3 is CASSLKAMNTEAFF. The CDR3 DNA reads TGTGCCAGCAGCTTAAAGGCAATGAACACTGAAGCTTTCTTT. Together with reference TRBV5-6 and TRBJ1-1, the CDR3 gives the full variable domain: DAGVTQSPTHLIKTRGQQVTLRCSPKSGHDTVSWYQQALGQGPQFIFQYYEEEERQRGNFPDRFSGHQFPNYSSELNVNALLLGDSALYLCASSLKAMNTEAFFGQGTRLTVV.

This clone is medium-sized. This chain joins TRBV14 and TRBJ2-2, with D uncertain. Trimming removed 4 bases at V and 6 bases at J, with 12 bases between. This CDR3 contains 14 residues. Germline CDR1 and CDR2: SGHDN and FVKESK. DNA for the CDR3: TGTGCCAGCAGCCTCCTCGGTGGCCCCGGGGAGCTGTTTTTT. Amino acid sequence: CASSLLGGPGELFF.

The genes are TRBV6-1 and TRBJ2-7; 9 bases match TRBD2. The CDR3 has 14 residues. The V and J ends lost 6 bases and 7 bases, in that order; junction bases with no gene match: 10. Germline assignment: CDR1 MNHNS and CDR2 SASEGT. The CDR3 DNA follows: TGTGCCAGCAGCGAGGCGGGAGGGTTGAAAGAGCAGTACTTC. Its translation: CASSEAGGLKEQYF.

This rearrangement joins TRBV28 to TRBJ1-1, with TRBD1 matching over 8 bases. The CDR3 length is 13 residues. Germline values: CDR1 MDHEN, CDR2 SYDVKM. Unmatched junction bases numbered 6, after V lost 6 bases and J lost 6 bases. The CDR3 DNA reads TGTGCCAGCAGCCGGACAGGGTCATCTGAAGCTTTCTTT. Its translation: CASSRTGSSEAFF.

This clone turned up a few times. This sequence joins TRBV18 and TRBJ1-1; possible D gene TRBD1, 5 bases. Germline V gives CDR1 KGHSH, CDR2 LQKENI. V gave up 5 bases and J gave up 1 base, with 8 bases separating them. This CDR3 contains 13 residues. In DNA, the CDR3 is TGTGCCAGCTCAGACAGCCAGAACACTGAAGCTTTCTTT. It specifies CASSDSQNTEAFF.

The chain couples TRBV7-9 to TRBJ1-5, with a possible D match to TRBD1 (5 bases). The germline CDR1 and CDR2 sequences are SEHNR and FQNEAQ (reference sequence). The length of the CDR3 is 14 residues. Trimming left V 4 bases short and J 4 bases short, with 11 bases between. The CDR3 nucleotides read TGTGCCAGCAGCTATGGGCAGGGAAATCAGCCCCAGCATTTT. Protein product: CASSYGQGNQPQHF.

The J gene is TRBJ2-5, the V gene TRBV6-1; D is ambiguous. CDR1 is MNHNS and CDR2 is SASEGT in the germline V gene. Deletions cut 1 base from V and 2 bases from J, with 8 bases between. The CDR3 length is 14 residues. This CDR3 reads CASSEDRQQETQYF. As DNA, the CDR3 is TGTGCCAGCAGTGAAGATAGGCAGCAAGAGACCCAGTACTTC.

The rearrangement uses TRBV5-1 and TRBJ2-3, with TRBD2 identical over 7 bases. J lost 0 bases, V lost 0 bases, and 7 bases had no gene match. Germline CDR1 SGHRS, CDR2 YFSETQ. The CDR3 has 17 residues. The CDR3 DNA follows: TGCGCCAGCAGCTTGGCCCTGAGCGGGGCTAGCACAGATACGCAGTATTTT. Protein sequence: CASSLALSGASTDTQYF.

The chain is built from TRBV7-2 and TRBJ2-5; the D gene is possibly TRBD2 (5 bases). The germline V gene has CDR1 SGHTA and CDR2 FQGNSA. The CDR3 runs to 11 residues. Trimming took 5 bases from V and 5 from J, leaving 6 bases between them. CDR3 coding DNA: TGTGCCAGCAGCCCGGGGGAGACCCAGTACTTC. It specifies CASSPGETQYF. The variable domain in full, completed from reference TRBV7-2 and TRBJ2-5, reads GAGVSQSPSNKVTEKGKDVELRCDPISGHTALYWYRQSLGQGLEFLIYFQGNSAPDKSGLPSDRFSAERTGGSVSTLTIQRTQQEDSAVYLCASSPGETQYFGPGTRLLVL.

J is TRBJ2-1 and V is TRBV30; either TRBD1 or TRBD2 may supply D (5 bases each). CDR1 and CDR2 from the germline V gene are GTSNPN and SVGIG (reference sequence). The CDR3 contains 12 residues. The V and J ends lost 0 bases and 13 bases respectively, with 13 bases between them. The DNA for the CDR3 is TGTGCCTGGAGTGTACTTGGGACCGACCAGTTCTTC. Protein product: CAWSVLGTDQFF.

This chain connects TRBV18 to TRBJ1-3, with a tentative D call TRBD1 (6 bases). The germline V and J ends were trimmed by 6 bases and 0 bases, with 12 bases remaining between them. This CDR3 has 15 amino acids. Germline V gene sequence: CDR1 KGHSH, CDR2 LQKENI. The CDR3 is CASSQTQGSGNTIYF. DNA for the CDR3: TGTGCCAGCTCCCAAACACAGGGCTCTGGAAACACCATATATTTT.